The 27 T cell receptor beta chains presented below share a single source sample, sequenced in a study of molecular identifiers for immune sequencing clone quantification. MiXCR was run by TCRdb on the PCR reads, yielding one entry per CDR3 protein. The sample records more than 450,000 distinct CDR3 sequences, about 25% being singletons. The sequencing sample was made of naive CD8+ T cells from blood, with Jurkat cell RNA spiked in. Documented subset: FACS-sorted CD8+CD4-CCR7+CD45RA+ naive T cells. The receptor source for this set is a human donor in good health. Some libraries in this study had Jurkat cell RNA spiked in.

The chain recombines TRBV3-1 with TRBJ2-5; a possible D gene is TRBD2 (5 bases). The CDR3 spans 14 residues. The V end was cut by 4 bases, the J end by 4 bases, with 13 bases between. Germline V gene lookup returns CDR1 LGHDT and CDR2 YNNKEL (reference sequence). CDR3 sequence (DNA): TGTGCCAGCAGCCCCAGAGGGTTTAGAGAGACCCAGTACTTC. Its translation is CASSPRGFRETQYF.

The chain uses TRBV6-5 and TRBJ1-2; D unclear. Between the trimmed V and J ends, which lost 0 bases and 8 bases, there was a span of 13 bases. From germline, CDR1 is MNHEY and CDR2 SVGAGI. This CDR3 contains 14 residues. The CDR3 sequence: CASSYSGTPEGYTF. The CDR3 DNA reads TGTGCCAGCAGTTACTCGGGCACTCCCGAGGGCTACACCTTC.

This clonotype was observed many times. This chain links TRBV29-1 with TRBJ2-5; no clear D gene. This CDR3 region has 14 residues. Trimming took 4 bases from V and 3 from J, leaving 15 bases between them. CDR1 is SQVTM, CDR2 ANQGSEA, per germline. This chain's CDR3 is CSVVPPFHEETQYF. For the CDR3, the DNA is TGCAGCGTTGTTCCCCCATTCCATGAAGAGACCCAGTACTTC.

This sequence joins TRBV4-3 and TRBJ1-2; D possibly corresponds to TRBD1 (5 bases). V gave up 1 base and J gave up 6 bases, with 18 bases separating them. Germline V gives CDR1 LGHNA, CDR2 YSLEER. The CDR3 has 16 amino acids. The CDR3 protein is CASSQGQSRLIDGYTF. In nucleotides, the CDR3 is TGCGCCAGCAGCCAAGGACAGTCCCGCCTAATAGATGGCTACACCTTC.

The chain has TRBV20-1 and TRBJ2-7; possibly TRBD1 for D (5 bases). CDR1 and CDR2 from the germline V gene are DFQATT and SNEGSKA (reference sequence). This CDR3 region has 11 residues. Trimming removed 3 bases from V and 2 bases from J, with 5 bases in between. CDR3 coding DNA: TGCAGTGCTAGGGGGCCCTACGAGCAGTACTTC. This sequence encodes CSARGPYEQYF.

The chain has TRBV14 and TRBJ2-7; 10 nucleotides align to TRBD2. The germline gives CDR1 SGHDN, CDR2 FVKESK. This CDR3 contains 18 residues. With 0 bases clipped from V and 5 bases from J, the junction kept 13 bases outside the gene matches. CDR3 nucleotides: TGTGCCAGCAGCCAAGAAGAGGTCTTTAGCGGGAGGACGAACGAGCAGTACTTC. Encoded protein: CASSQEEVFSGRTNEQYF. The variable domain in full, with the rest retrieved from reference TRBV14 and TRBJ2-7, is EAGVTQFPSHSVIEKGQTVTLRCDPISGHDNLYWYRRVMGKEIKFLLHFVKESKQDESGMPNNRFLAERTGGTYSTLKVQPAELEDSGVYFCASSQEEVFSGRTNEQYFGPGTRLTVT.

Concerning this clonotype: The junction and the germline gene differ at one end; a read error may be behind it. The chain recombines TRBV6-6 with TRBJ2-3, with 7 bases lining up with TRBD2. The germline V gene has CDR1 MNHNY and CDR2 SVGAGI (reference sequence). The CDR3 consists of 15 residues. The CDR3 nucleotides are TGTGCCAGCAGTGGGGGGGGGAAAATCACAGATACGCAGTTTTTT. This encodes CASSGGGKITDTQFF.

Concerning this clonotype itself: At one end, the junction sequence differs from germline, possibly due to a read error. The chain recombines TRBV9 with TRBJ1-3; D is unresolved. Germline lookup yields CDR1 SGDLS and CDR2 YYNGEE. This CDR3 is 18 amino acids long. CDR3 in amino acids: CASGVATGAESVLNTIYF. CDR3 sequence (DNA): TGTGCCAGCGGCGTAGCAACGGGAGCGGAAAGCGTTTTAAACACCATATATTTT.

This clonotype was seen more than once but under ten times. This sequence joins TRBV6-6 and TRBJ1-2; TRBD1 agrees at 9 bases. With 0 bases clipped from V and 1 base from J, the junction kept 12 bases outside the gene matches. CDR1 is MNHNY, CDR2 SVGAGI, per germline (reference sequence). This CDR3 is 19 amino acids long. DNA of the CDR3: TGTGCCAGCAGTTACTCTATTATGTGGACAGGGGAAGATAACTATGGCTACACCTTC. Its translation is CASSYSIMWTGEDNYGYTF.

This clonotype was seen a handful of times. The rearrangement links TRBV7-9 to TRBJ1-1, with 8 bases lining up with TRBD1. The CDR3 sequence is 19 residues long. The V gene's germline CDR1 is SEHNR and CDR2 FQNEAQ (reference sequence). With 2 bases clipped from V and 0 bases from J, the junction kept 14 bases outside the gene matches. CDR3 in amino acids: CASSLPSGMGTGLNTEAFF. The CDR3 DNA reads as TGTGCCAGCAGCTTACCCTCGGGGATGGGGACAGGATTGAACACTGAAGCTTTCTTT.

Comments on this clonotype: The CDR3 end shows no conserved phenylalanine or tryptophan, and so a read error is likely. CDR3 sequence: CASSKTANTEAFS. DNA of the CDR3: TGTGCCAGTAGTAAAACAGCGAACACTGAAGCTTTCTCT. V and J are TRBV19 and TRBJ1-1; D is uncertain. Germline CDR1 and CDR2: LNHDA and SQIVND (reference sequence). This CDR3 has 13 amino acids. V dropped 4 bases and J dropped 1 base, with 7 bases sitting between them.

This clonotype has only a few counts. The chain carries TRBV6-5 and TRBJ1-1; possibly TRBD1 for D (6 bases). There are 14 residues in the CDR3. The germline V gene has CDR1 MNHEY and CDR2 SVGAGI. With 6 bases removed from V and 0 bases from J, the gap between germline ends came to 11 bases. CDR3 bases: TGTGCCAGCAGCGACAGGTACATGAACACTGAAGCTTTCTTT. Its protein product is CASSDRYMNTEAFF.

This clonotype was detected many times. CDR3 nucleotides: TGTGCCAGCAGCGTAGCTATCGCCAGCTCTGGGGCCAACGTCCTGACTTTC. Translated: CASSVAIASSGANVLTF. The chain links TRBV9 to TRBJ2-6; D remains unclear. The CDR3 extends over 17 amino acids. Trimming pared 0 bases from V and 0 bases from J, leaving 10 bases between. In germline, CDR1 is SGDLS, CDR2 YYNGEE. The variable domain in full, with the rest retrieved from reference TRBV9 and TRBJ2-6, is DSGVTQTPKHLITATGQRVTLRCSPRSGDLSVYWYQQSLDQGLQFLIQYYNGEERAKGNILERFSAQQFPDLHSELNLSSLELGDSALYFCASSVAIASSGANVLTFGAGSRLTVL.

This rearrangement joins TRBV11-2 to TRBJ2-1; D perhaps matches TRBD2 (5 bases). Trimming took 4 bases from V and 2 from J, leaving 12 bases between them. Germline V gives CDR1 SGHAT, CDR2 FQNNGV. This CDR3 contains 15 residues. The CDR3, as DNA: TGTGCCAGCAGCTACCTGAGGGAGCCCTACAATGAGCAGTTCTTC. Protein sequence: CASSYLREPYNEQFF.

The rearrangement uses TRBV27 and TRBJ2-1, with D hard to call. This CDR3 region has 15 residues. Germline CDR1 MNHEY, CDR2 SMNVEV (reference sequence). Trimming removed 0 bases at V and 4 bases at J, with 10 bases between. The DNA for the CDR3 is TGTGCCAGCAGTTTATCGTGGGTTAGGTACAATGAGCAGTTCTTC. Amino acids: CASSLSWVRYNEQFF.

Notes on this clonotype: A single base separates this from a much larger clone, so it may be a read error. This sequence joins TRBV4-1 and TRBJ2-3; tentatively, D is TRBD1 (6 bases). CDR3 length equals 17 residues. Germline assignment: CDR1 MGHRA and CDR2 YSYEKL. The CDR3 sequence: CARSVNLGQQLTDTQYF. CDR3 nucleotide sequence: TGCGCCCGCAGCGTAAACCTTGGACAGCAGCTCACAGATACGCAGTATTTT.

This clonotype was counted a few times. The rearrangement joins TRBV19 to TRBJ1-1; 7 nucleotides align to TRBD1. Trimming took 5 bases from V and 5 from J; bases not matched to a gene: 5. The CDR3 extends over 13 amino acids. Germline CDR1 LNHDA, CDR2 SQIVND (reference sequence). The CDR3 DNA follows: TGTGCCAGTAGTTTCCCGGGACAGACTGAAGCTTTCTTT. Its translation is CASSFPGQTEAFF. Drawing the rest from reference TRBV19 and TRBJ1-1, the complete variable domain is DGGITQSPKYLFRKEGQNVTLSCEQNLNHDAMYWYRQDPGQGLRLIYYSQIVNDFQKGDIAEGYSVSREKKESFPLTVTSAQKNPTAFYLCASSFPGQTEAFFGQGTRLTVV.

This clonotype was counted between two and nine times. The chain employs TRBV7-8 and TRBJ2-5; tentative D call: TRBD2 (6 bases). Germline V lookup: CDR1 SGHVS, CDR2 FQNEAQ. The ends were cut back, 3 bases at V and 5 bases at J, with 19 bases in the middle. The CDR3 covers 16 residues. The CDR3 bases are TGTGCCAGCAGCTTCGTAGCCGGGGGAACGGTCGAGACCCAGTACTTC. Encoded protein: CASSFVAGGTVETQYF.

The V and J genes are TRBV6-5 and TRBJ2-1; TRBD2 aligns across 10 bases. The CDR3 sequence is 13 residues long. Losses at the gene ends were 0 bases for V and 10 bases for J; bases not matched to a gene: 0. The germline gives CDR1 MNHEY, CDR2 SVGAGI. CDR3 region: CASSYSTSGEQFF. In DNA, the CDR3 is TGTGCCAGCAGTTACTCGACTAGCGGGGAGCAGTTCTTC.

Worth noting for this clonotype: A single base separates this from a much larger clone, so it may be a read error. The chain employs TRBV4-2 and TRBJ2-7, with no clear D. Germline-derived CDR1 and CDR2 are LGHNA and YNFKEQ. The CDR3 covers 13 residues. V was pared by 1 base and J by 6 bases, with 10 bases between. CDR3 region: CASSQVEGGEQYF. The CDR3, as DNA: TGTGCCAGCAGCCAAGTTGAAGGTGGCGAGCAGTACTTC.

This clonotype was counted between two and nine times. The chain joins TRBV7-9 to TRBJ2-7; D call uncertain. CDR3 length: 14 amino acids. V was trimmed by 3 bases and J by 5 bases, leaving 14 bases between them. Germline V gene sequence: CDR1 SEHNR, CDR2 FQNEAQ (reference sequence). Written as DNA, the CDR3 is TGTGCCAGCAGCTTGGCCAACTATTTCAACGAGCAGTACTTC. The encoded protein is CASSLANYFNEQYF. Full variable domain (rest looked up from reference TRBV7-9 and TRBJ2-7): DTGVSQNPRHKITKRGQNVTFRCDPISEHNRLYWYRQTLGQGPEFLTYFQNEAQLEKSRLLSDRFSAERPKGSFSTLEIQRTEQGDSAMYLCASSLANYFNEQYFGPGTRLTVT.

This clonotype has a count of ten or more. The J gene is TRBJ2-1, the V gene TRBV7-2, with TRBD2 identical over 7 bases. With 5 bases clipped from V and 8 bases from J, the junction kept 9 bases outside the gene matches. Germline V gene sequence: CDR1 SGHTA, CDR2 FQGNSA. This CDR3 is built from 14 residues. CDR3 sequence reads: CASSHGTKVHEQFF. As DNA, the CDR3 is TGTGCCAGCAGCCACGGGACTAAGGTCCATGAGCAGTTCTTC.

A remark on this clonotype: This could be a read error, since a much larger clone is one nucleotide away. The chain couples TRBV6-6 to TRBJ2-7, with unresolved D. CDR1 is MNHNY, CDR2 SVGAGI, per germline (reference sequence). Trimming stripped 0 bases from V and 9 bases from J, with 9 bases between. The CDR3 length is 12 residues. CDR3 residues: CASSYSLAGQYF. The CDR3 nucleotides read TGTGCCAGCAGTTACTCGCTGGCCGGGCAGTACTTC.

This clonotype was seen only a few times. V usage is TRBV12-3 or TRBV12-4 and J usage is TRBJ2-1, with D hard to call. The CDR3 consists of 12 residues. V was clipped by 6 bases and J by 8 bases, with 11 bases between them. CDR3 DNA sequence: TGTGCCAGCAGCTCACGCCTCGATGAGCAGTTCTTC. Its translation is CASSSRLDEQFF.

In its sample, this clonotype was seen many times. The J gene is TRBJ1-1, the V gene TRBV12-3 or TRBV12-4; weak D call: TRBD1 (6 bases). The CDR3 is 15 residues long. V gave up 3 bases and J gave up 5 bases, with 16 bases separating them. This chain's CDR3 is CASSFEGEEWTEAFF. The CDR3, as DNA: TGTGCCAGCAGTTTTGAGGGGGAAGAATGGACTGAAGCTTTCTTT.

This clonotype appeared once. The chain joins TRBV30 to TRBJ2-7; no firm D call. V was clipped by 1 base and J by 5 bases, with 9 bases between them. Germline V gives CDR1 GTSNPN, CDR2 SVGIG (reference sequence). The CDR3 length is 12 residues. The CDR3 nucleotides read TGTGCCTGGAGTGCCCATACCAACGAGCAGTACTTC. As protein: CAWSAHTNEQYF.

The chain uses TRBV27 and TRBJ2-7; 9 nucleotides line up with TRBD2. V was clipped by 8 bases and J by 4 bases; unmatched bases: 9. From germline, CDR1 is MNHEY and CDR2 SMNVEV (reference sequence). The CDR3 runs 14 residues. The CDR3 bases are TGTGCCAGCGCCCCGGCTAGCGGGGTGTACGAGCAGTACTTC. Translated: CASAPASGVYEQYF.